These T cell receptor beta chains were read from a single sample in a study of Tregs in tolerant kidney transplant recipients. Method: immunoSEQ multiplex PCR; TCRdb's copy keeps in-frame clones and lacks some. The data contain 95,000 to 120,000 clones, 90% of them singletons. Here the sequenced sample was CD4+ T cells from blood, taken before the transplant. The receptor source for this set is a human donor who received a combined kidney and bone marrow transplant. The CDR3 runs from the conserved cysteine through the conserved F or W. Fields, in order: clone size, D gene, CDR3 length, J gene, V gene, CDR3 DNA, CDR3 protein. D genes are given only for firm matches. A row's size may be missing; if present it is once, few, many or a size class.

NA | NA | 14 | TRBJ1-4 | TRBV6-5 | TGTGCCAGCAGTCGACAGGCCTTTAATGAAAAACTGTTTTTT | CASSRQAFNEKLFF
NA | NA | 15 | TRBJ1-4 | TRBV5-1 | TGCGCCAGCAGCCCAGGTACCGGGGGAGGAGAAAAACTGTTTTTT | CASSPGTGGGEKLFF
NA | TRBD2 | 14 | TRBJ2-5 | TRBV7-2 | TGTGCCAGCAGCTTTGCGGGAGGGCCCGCGCCCCAGTACTTC | CASSFAGGPAPQYF
few | NA | 17 | TRBJ1-6 | TRBV9 | TGTGCCAGCAGCCAATGGGGCTCCCCTAGACCAAATTCACCCCTCCACTTT | CASSQWGSPRPNSPLHF
NA | TRBD2 | 17 | TRBJ2-1 | TRBV10-1 | TGCGCCAGCAATAGATTTCCAGCGGGGGTCCCCCGGCATGAGCAGTTCTTC | CASNRFPAGVPRHEQFF
NA | NA | 16 | TRBJ2-3 | TRBV29-1 | TGCAGCGTTGATGAGAGAGTAGCAACTAGCACAGATACGCAGTATTTT | CSVDERVATSTDTQYF
NA | TRBD1 | 15 | TRBJ1-2 | TRBV19 | TGTGCCAGTAGTGTTCGGGACAGGGAACCCTATGGCTACACCTTC | CASSVRDREPYGYTF
NA | NA | 14 | TRBJ2-1 | TRBV10-3 | TGTGCCATCAGTGTAGACTCCCCCCCTAGCGAGCAGTTCTTC | CAISVDSPPSEQFF
NA | NA | 13 | TRBJ2-1 | TRBV29-1 | TGCAGCGTCCCAGGACAGCCCTGGGGTGAGCAGTTCTTC | CSVPGQPWGEQFF
NA | TRBD2 | 16 | TRBJ2-2 | TRBV9 | TGTGCCAGCAGCGAGGGACTAGCGGGGGGCACCGGGGAGCTGTTTTTT | CASSEGLAGGTGELFF
NA | TRBD1 | 16 | TRBJ1-3 | TRBV6-6 | TGTGCCAGCAGTTACTCGGGGACAGGGGCAGGAAACACCATATATTTT | CASSYSGTGAGNTIYF
NA | NA | 13 | TRBJ1-4 | TRBV28 | TGTGCCAGCGAGGGCAACTTTAATGAAAAACTGTTTTTT | CASEGNFNEKLFF
NA | TRBD1 | 15 | TRBJ2-7 | TRBV7-2 | TGTGCCAGCAGCCAAGGGACAGGGGGACCTTACGAGCAGTACTTC | CASSQGTGGPYEQYF
NA | NA | 15 | TRBJ1-2 | TRBV9 | TGTGCCAGCAGCCCGATTGGCCGGGTTCCATATGGCTACACCTTC | CASSPIGRVPYGYTF
NA | NA | 12 | TRBJ1-2 | TRBV30 | TGTGCCTGGAGTGTACAGGCCACGCCGTCTTCCTTC | CAWSVQATPSSF
NA | TRBD2 | 15 | TRBJ2-7 | TRBV5-1 | TGCGCCAGCAGCTTGTCGGCGGGGGGAACCTACGAGCAGTACTTC | CASSLSAGGTYEQYF
NA | NA | 13 | TRBJ1-1 | TRBV6-5 | TGTGCCAGCAGTTACAGAGGGAACACTGAAGCTTTCTTT | CASSYRGNTEAFF
NA | NA | 15 | TRBJ2-7 | TRBV6-5 | TGTGCCAGCAGTAACCCCCGGGGAAAGGGCGACGAGCAGTACTTC | CASSNPRGKGDEQYF
NA | NA | 11 | TRBJ1-2 | TRBV6-1 | TGTGCCAGCAGTGAAGGGGGCGGCTACACCTTC | CASSEGGGYTF
NA | TRBD1 | 16 | TRBJ2-3 | TRBV12-5 | TGTGCTAGTGGATCGGGACAGGGCATTAAGGCAGATACGCAGTATTTT | CASGSGQGIKADTQYF
NA | NA | 16 | TRBJ2-2 | TRBV4-1 | TGCGCCAGCAGCCAAGACGTAACGGGGTGGACCGGGGAGCTGTTTTTT | CASSQDVTGWTGELFF
NA | NA | 15 | TRBJ1-1 | TRBV6-1 | TGTGCCAGCAGTCCTTTAACGGGGTTGGACACTGAAGCTTTCTTT | CASSPLTGLDTEAFF
NA | TRBD1 | 14 | TRBJ2-2 | TRBV28 | TGTGCCAGCATCGGGGACAGGGTGACCGGGGAGCTGTTTTTT | CASIGDRVTGELFF
NA | TRBD2 | 14 | TRBJ2-7 | TRBV7-2 | TGTGCCAGCAGCATAGCGGGAGGGGTCTACGAGCAGTACTTC | CASSIAGGVYEQYF
NA | TRBD2 | 15 | TRBJ2-5 | TRBV9 | TGTGCCAGCAGCGGATTAGCGGGAGGGCCTGAGACCCAGTACTTC | CASSGLAGGPETQYF
NA | NA | 14 | TRBJ2-5 | TRBV28 | TGTGCCAGCAGTTTTAGGGGTAATCAAGAGACCCAGTACTTC | CASSFRGNQETQYF
few | NA | 17 | TRBJ2-2 | TRBV12-2 | TGTGCAAGTCGCTTAGACCGGACTAGCGGGAGAACCGGGGAGCTGTTTTTT | CASRLDRTSGRTGELFF
NA | TRBD1 | 14 | TRBJ2-1 | TRBV2 | TGTGCCGACAGGACAGGGAGCTCCTACAATGAGCAGTTCTTC | CADRTGSSYNEQFF
NA | NA | 21 | TRBJ1-2 | TRBV5-3 | TGTGCCAGAAGCTGGACCACCGCGACTGGGACACCAAGGGGCTCTAACTATGGCTACACCTTC | CARSWTTATGTPRGSNYGYTF
NA | NA | 16 | TRBJ1-4 | TRBV4-3 | TGCGCCAGCAGCCAAGCCCCCGCGGGGACTAATGAAAAACTGTTTTTT | CASSQAPAGTNEKLFF
NA | NA | 14 | TRBJ2-5 | TRBV5-1 | TGCGCCAGCAGCTCAACGGGACTTCAAGAGACCCAGTACTTC | CASSSTGLQETQYF
NA | NA | 13 | TRBJ1-2 | TRBV6-6 | TGTGCCAGCAGTTACTCTGGGAGGGACGGCTACACCTTC | CASSYSGRDGYTF
NA | NA | 13 | TRBJ2-1 | TRBV6-5 | TGTGCCAGCACCCCGGGGGTCCCTGGTGAGCAGTTCTTC | CASTPGVPGEQFF
NA | TRBD1 | 16 | TRBJ1-2 | TRBV5-6 | TGTGCCAGCAGCCCCTTCCCGGAGGGGGCTACCTATGGCTACACCTTC | CASSPFPEGATYGYTF
NA | NA | 13 | TRBJ2-2 | TRBV6-1 | TGTGCCAGCAGTAGGGGCCTGGACGGGGAGCTGTTTTTT | CASSRGLDGELFF
NA | TRBD1 | 14 | TRBJ1-2 | TRBV18 | TGTGCCAGCTCACAAGGGGACAGGAGCTATGGCTACACCTTC | CASSQGDRSYGYTF
NA | TRBD1 | 14 | TRBJ2-7 | TRBV19 | TGTGCCAGTAGGCCGGGACAGGGTTATCACGAGCAGTACTTC | CASRPGQGYHEQYF
once | NA | 16 | TRBJ1-5 | TRBV18 | TGTGCCAGCTCACCGATGCCGGGGGGGTCTATTCAGCCCCAGCATTTT | CASSPMPGGSIQPQHF
NA | NA | 13 | TRBJ2-2 | TRBV18 | TGTGCCAGCTCACCATTCGACACCGGGGAGCTGTTTTTT | CASSPFDTGELFF
NA | NA | 15 | TRBJ2-7 | TRBV5-1 | TGCGCCAGCAGCTTTCTAGCGACTACCTCCTACGAGCAGTACTTC | CASSFLATTSYEQYF
NA | NA | 15 | TRBJ2-7 | TRBV7-2 | TGTGCCAGCAACTTGGTGGGGGCCAACTCCTACGAGCAGTACTTC | CASNLVGANSYEQYF
NA | TRBD2 | 15 | TRBJ2-4 | TRBV28 | TGTGCCAGCAGCCATGGGGGGGAAGCCAAAAACATTCAGTACTTC | CASSHGGEAKNIQYF
NA | NA | 16 | TRBJ2-5 | TRBV18 | TGTGCCAGCTCACCACCGGGGCAGGCCGGTGGAGAGACCCAGTACTTC | CASSPPGQAGGETQYF
NA | NA | 17 | TRBJ1-3 | TRBV28 | TGTGCCAGCAGGCCTATGATGACAGGAAGTACTGGAAACACCATATATTTT | CASRPMMTGSTGNTIYF
NA | TRBD2 | 15 | TRBJ2-7 | TRBV5-6 | TGTGCCAGCAGCCCGGGACTAGCGGGCTCCTACGAGCAGTACTTC | CASSPGLAGSYEQYF
NA | TRBD2 | 16 | TRBJ2-2 | TRBV2 | TGTGCCAGCAGTGTAATACCTAGCGGGAACACCGGGGAGCTGTTTTTT | CASSVIPSGNTGELFF
NA | NA | 14 | TRBJ1-1 | TRBV11-3 | TGTGCCAGCAGCTTAGGGACAAAAGGGTCTGAAGCTTTCTTT | CASSLGTKGSEAFF
once | TRBD2 | 15 | TRBJ2-1 | TRBV11-3 | TGTGCCAGCAGCCCACTAGCGGGAGGGCCTGGTGAGCAGTTCTTC | CASSPLAGGPGEQFF
once | NA | 16 | TRBJ1-5 | TRBV19 | TGTGCCAGTAGGGGGAGGGCCTCGGGGAAAAATCAGCCCCAGCATTTT | CASRGRASGKNQPQHF
NA | NA | 15 | TRBJ2-5 | TRBV5-6 | TGTGCCAGCAGCTCCGGAGGACGGGTAATGGAGACCCAGTACTTC | CASSSGGRVMETQYF
NA | NA | 15 | TRBJ2-3 | TRBV5-1 | TGCGCCAGCAGCTTGTTTAGCGCTAGCACAGATACGCAGTATTTT | CASSLFSASTDTQYF
NA | NA | 17 | TRBJ1-4 | TRBV28 | TGTGCCAGCAGTTCCCTCCGATCGACAGGTTATAATGAAAAACTGTTTTTT | CASSSLRSTGYNEKLFF
NA | NA | 12 | TRBJ1-1 | TRBV18 | TGTGCCAGCTCACCACCGGCAGGGGTAGCTTTCTTT | CASSPPAGVAFF
NA | TRBD2 | 15 | TRBJ2-2 | TRBV2 | TGTGCCAGCAGTGGCGGGGGTTGGAGCACCGGGGAGCTGTTTTTT | CASSGGGWSTGELFF
NA | TRBD1 | 18 | TRBJ1-1 | TRBV25-1 | TGTGCCAGCAGCCGGGGACTGGACAGGGGGTTGGTGGACACTGAAGCTTTCTTT | CASSRGLDRGLVDTEAFF
once | NA | 17 | TRBJ1-2 | TRBV15 | TGTGCCACCAGCAGCTTATTTACCGGGACTTCGAACTATGGCTACACCTTC | CATSSLFTGTSNYGYTF
NA | TRBD1 | 15 | TRBJ2-7 | TRBV6-5 | TGTGCCAGCAGCCCGACAGGGAAAGGGACCTACGAGCAGTACTTC | CASSPTGKGTYEQYF
NA | TRBD1 | 16 | TRBJ2-2 | TRBV4-3 | TGCGCCAGCAGCCCGCGGACAGGGACCAACACCGGGGAGCTGTTTTTT | CASSPRTGTNTGELFF
NA | TRBD1 | 15 | TRBJ2-7 | TRBV15 | TGTGCCACCAGCAGAGAATTGGGACAGGGTAGCGAGCAGTACTTC | CATSRELGQGSEQYF
NA | NA | 13 | TRBJ1-1 | TRBV11-3 | TGTGCCAGCAGCTATGAGTCGAACACTGAAGCTTTCTTT | CASSYESNTEAFF